This section outlines one T cell receptor (beta chain) sequence together with its context. Its antigen is not identified. Repertoires were generated with immunoSEQ multiplex PCR, while TCRdb's copy carries only in-frame clones and drops some. Of under 110,000 clones in the sample, just over 85% were seen once. This sample was taken from a study of T cell responses to AZD1222 COVID-19 vaccine. Study-wide background: Pooled samples include second doses given at about 4 or 12 weeks.

Whole-study results and caveats: Donor demographics were predominantly white British with a female majority; clonal diversity may be underestimated.

Sequenced here: peripheral blood, sampled on day 0 of AZD1222 vaccination. This receptor was identified in an adult in good health.

The CDR3 DNA sequence: TGTGCCACCGACGCGAAAGGGACAGGGAACACTGAAGCTTTCTTT. Its protein is CATDAKGTGNTEAFF. The chain employs TRBV19 and TRBJ1-1; 8 bases align to TRBD1. Germline CDR1 and CDR2: LNHDA and SQIVND (reference sequence). V shed 10 bases and J 1 base; nucleotides not matched to a gene: 11. CDR3 length equals 15 residues. The full variable domain, completed using reference TRBV19 and TRBJ1-1, is DGGITQSPKYLFRKEGQNVTLSCEQNLNHDAMYWYRQDPGQGLRLIYYSQIVNDFQKGDIAEGYSVSREKKESFPLTVTSAQKNPTAFYLCATDAKGTGNTEAFFGQGTRLTVV.